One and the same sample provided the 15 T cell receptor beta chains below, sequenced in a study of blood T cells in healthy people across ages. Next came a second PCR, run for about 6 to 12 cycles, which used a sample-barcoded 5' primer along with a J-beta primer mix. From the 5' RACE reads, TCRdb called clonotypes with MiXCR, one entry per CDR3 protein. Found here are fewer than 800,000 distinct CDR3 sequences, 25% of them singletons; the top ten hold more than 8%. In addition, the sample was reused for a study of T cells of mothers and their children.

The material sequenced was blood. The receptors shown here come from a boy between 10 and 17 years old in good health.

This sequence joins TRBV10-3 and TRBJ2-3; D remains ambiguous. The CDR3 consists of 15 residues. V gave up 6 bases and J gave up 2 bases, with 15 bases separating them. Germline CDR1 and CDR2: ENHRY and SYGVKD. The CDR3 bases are TGTGCCATCAGCTCACCAAAGCAACCCACAGATACGCAGTATTTT. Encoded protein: CAISSPKQPTDTQYF.

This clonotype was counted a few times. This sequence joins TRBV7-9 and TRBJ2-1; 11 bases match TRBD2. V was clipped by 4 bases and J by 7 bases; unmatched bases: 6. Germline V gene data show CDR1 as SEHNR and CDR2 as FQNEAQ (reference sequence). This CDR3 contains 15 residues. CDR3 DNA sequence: TGTGCCAGCAGCTCCACCTTAGCGGGAGGGAATGAGCAGTTCTTC. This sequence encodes CASSSTLAGGNEQFF.

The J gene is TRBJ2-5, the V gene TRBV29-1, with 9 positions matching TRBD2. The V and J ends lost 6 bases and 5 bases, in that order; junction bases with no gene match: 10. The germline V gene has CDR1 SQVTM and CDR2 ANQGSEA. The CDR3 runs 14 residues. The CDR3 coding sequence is TGCAGCGTCGTTATTAGCGGGGGAGGCGAGACCCAGTACTTC. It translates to CSVVISGGGETQYF.

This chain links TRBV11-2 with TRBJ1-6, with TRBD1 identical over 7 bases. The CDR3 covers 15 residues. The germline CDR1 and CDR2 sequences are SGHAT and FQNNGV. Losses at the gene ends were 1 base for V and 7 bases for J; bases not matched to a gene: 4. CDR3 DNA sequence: TGTGCCAGCAGCTTAGGACAGGGCCGCAATTCACCCCTCCACTTT. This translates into CASSLGQGRNSPLHF.

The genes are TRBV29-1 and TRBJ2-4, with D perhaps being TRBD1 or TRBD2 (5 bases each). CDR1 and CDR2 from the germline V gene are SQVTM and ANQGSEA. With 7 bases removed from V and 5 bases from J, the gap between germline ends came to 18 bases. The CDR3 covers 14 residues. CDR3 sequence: CSALRGPSENIQYF. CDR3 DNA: TGCAGCGCCCTTCGGGGCCCTTCTGAAAACATTCAGTACTTC.

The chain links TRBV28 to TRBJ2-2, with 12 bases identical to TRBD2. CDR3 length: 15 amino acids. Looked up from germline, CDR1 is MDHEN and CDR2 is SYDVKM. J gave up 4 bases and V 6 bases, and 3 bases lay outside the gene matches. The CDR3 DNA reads TGTGCCAGCAGGGCGACTAGCGGGGGCACCGGGGAGCTGTTTTTT. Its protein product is CASRATSGGTGELFF. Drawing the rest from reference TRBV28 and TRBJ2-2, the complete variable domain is DVKVTQSSRYLVKRTGEKVFLECVQDMDHENMFWYRQDPGLGLRLIYFSYDVKMKEKGDIPEGYSVSREKKERFSLILESASTNQTSMYLCASRATSGGTGELFFGEGSRLTVL.

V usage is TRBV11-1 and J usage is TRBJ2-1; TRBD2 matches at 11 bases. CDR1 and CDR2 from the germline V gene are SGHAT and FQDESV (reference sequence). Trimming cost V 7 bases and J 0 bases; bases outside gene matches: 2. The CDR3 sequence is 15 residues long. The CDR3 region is CASTSGRHSYNEQFF. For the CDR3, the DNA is TGTGCCAGCACTAGCGGGAGGCACTCCTACAATGAGCAGTTCTTC.

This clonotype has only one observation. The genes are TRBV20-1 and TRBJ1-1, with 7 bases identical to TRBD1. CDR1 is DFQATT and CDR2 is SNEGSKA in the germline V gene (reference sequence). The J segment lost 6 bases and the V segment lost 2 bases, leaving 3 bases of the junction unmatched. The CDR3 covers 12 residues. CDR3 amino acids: CSARTGTAEAFF. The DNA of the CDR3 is TGCAGTGCTAGAACAGGGACAGCTGAAGCTTTCTTT.

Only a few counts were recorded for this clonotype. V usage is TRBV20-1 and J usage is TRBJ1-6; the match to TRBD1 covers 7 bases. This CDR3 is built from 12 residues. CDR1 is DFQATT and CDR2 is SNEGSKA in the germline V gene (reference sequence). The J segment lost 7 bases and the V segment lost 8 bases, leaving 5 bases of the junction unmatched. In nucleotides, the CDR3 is TGCAGTTTGGACAGGCTGAATTCACCCCTCCACTTT. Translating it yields CSLDRLNSPLHF.

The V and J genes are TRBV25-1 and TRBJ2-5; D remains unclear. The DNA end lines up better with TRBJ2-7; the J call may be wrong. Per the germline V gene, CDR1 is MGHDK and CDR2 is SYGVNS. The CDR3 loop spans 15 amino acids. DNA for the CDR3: TGTGCCAGCAGTGAAGGACGGCCGTCCTCCTACGAGCAGTACTTC. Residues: CASSEGRPSSYEQYF.

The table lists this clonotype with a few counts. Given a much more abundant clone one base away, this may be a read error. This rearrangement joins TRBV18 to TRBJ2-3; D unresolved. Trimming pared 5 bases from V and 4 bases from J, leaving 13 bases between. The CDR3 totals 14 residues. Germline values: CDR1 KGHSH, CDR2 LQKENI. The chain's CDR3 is CASSSGPGPDTQYF. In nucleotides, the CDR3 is TGTGCCAGCTCATCAGGCCCCGGACCAGATACGCAGTATTTT.

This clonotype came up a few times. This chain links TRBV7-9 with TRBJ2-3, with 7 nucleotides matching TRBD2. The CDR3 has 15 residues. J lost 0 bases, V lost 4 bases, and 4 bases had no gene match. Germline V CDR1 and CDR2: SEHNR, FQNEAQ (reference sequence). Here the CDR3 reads CASSSASGSTDTQYF. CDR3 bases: TGTGCCAGCAGCTCGGCTAGCGGCAGCACAGATACGCAGTATTTT.

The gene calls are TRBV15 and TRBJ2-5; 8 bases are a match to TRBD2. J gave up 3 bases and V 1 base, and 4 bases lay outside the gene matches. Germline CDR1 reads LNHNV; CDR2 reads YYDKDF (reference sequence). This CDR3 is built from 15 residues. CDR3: CATSRGAGVKETQYF. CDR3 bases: TGTGCCACCAGCAGAGGAGCGGGAGTAAAAGAGACCCAGTACTTC.

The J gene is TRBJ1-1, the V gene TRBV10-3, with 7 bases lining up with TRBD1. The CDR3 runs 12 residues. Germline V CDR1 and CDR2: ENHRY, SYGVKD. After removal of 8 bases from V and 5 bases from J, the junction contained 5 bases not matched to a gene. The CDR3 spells CAIGQGGTEAFF. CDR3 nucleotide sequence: TGTGCCATCGGCCAGGGGGGAACTGAAGCTTTCTTT.

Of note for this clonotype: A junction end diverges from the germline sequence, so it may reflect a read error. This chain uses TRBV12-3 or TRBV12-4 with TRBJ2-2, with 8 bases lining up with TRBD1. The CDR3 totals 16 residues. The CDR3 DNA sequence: TGTGCCGGCAGTAAAGGGGGGACAGGTTATACCGGGGAGCTGTTTTTT. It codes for CAGSKGGTGYTGELFF.